These 22 T cell receptor beta chains share one sample of origin, sequenced in a study of shared clonotypes between healthy human individuals. TCRdb's copy holds only in-frame clones and misses some; the assay was immunoSEQ multiplex PCR. The repertoire holds under 1,900,000 clones, with 98% to 99% as singletons. Material: naive CD4+ T cells sorted from blood. The subset here: CD45RA+ positively selected. The receptor set was obtained from a man aged 25-45 years in good health.

The V call is TRBV5-1, the J call TRBJ2-5, with TRBD1 matching 8 bases. The J segment lost 3 bases and the V segment lost 0 bases, leaving 7 bases of the junction unmatched. The germline gives CDR1 SGHRS, CDR2 YFSETQ. The CDR3 has 16 amino acids. The DNA of the CDR3 is TGCGCCAGCAGCTTGGGCGGCAGGGGGCCTGAAGAGACCCAGTACTTC. It codes for CASSLGGRGPEETQYF.

The genes are TRBV19 and TRBJ2-3; possibly TRBD1 for D (6 bases). The length of the CDR3 is 13 residues. Germline V gene lookup returns CDR1 LNHDA and CDR2 SQIVND (reference sequence). Trimming left V 10 bases short and J 1 base short, with 12 bases between. CDR3 amino acids: CATSTGRTDTQYF. The DNA of the CDR3 is TGTGCCACCTCGACAGGACGCACAGATACGCAGTATTTT.

V is TRBV2 and J is TRBJ1-2; 9 bases fit TRBD1. Trimming at V came to 3 bases and at J to 4 bases, leaving 3 bases not matched to a gene. This CDR3 has 14 amino acids. The germline CDR1 and CDR2 sequences are SNHLY and FYNNEI. The DNA for the CDR3 is TGTGCCAGCAGTGACCGACAGGGGGTCTATGGCTACACCTTC. This gives the protein CASSDRQGVYGYTF.

The chain has TRBV29-1 and TRBJ1-5, with a possible D match to TRBD1 (6 bases). This CDR3 is 13 amino acids long. Germline V gene lookup returns CDR1 SQVTM and CDR2 ANQGSEA. The V end lost 4 bases, the J end lost 7 bases, and 14 bases lay between the germline ends. The CDR3 DNA reads TGCAGCGTTGGTTTGGGGGGCGGGCAGCCCCAGCATTTT. This codes for CSVGLGGGQPQHF.

The chain's CDR3 is CASTRTGGFQETQYF. CDR3 bases: TGTGCCAGCACCCGGACGGGGGGGTTCCAAGAGACCCAGTACTTC. The chain links TRBV6-6 to TRBJ2-5; 8 bases are shared with TRBD2. This CDR3 has 15 amino acids. Germline CDR1 is MNHNY and CDR2 is SVGAGI (reference sequence). V trimming: 7 bases; J trimming: 1 base; junction bases outside the gene matches: 8.

Notes on this clone: In the same sample, other DNA sequences code for this CDR3. The V call is TRBV11-2, the J call TRBJ2-7; 9 bases are shared with TRBD1. Per germline, CDR1 SGHAT and CDR2 FQNNGV. This CDR3 has 14 residues. Trimming took 1 base from V and 3 from J; bases not matched to a gene: 1. The CDR3 loop reads CASSLGDRVYEQYF. The CDR3, as DNA: TGTGCCAGCAGCTTAGGGGACAGGGTCTACGAGCAGTACTTC. Supplemented by reference TRBV11-2 and TRBJ2-7, the full variable domain reads EAGVAQSPRYKIIEKRQSVAFWCNPISGHATLYWYQQILGQGPKLLIQFQNNGVVDDSQLPKDRFSAERLKGVDSTLKIQPAKLEDSAVYLCASSLGDRVYEQYFGPGTRLTVT.

The chain uses TRBV29-1 and TRBJ2-7; 7 positions agree with TRBD1. The germline V gene has CDR1 SQVTM and CDR2 ANQGSEA. Trimming removed 6 bases from V and 6 bases from J; junction bases left unmatched: 8. The CDR3 contains 12 residues. CDR3 nucleotides: TGCAGCGTATCGGACAGGATCCGCGAGCAGTACTTC. It is translated as CSVSDRIREQYF.

The chain links TRBV11-3 to TRBJ2-1, with TRBD1 matching over 9 bases. V dropped 5 bases and J dropped 8; count of bases not matched to a gene: 10. This CDR3 has 15 residues. CDR1 and CDR2 (germline): SGHNT, YENEEA. In DNA form, the CDR3 reads TGTGCCAGCAGCCAAATGGGACAGGGTGTCCATGAGCAGTTCTTC. This codes for CASSQMGQGVHEQFF.

This clone was counted a single time. The sample holds other DNA sequences that translate to the same CDR3. V gene TRBV29-1 combines with J gene TRBJ2-3, with D maybe TRBD2 (5 bases). The V end was cut by 1 base, the J end by 1 base, with 6 bases between. CDR3 size: 13 residues. CDR1 SQVTM and CDR2 ANQGSEA come from the germline V gene. CDR3 sequence: CSVEAGGTDTQYF. In DNA, the CDR3 is TGCAGCGTTGAAGCCGGGGGCACAGATACGCAGTATTTT.

CDR3 coding DNA: TGTGCCAGCAGCTTTTTTGGGAGGCCAGAGACCCAGTACTTC. Translated: CASSFFGRPETQYF. V is TRBV7-8 and J is TRBJ2-5, with D perhaps matching TRBD2 (6 bases). V lost 3 bases to trimming and J lost 4 bases, with 12 bases between them. Germline V gene data show CDR1 as SGHVS and CDR2 as FQNEAQ. The length of the CDR3 is 14 residues.

This chain uses TRBV28 with TRBJ2-2; perhaps TRBD2 as D (5 bases). V was pared by 6 bases and J by 6 bases, with 11 bases between. The CDR3 totals 13 residues. Germline V gives CDR1 MDHEN, CDR2 SYDVKM. The CDR3: CASRRVLAGELFF. CDR3 bases: TGTGCCAGCAGGAGGGTTTTAGCCGGGGAGCTGTTTTTT.

The chain uses TRBV6-1 and TRBJ1-4; 7 bases line up with TRBD1. Germline-derived CDR1 and CDR2 are MNHNS and SASEGT. The CDR3 totals 14 residues. After removal of 4 bases from V and 4 bases from J, the junction contained 3 bases not matched to a gene. The CDR3 nucleotides read TGTGCCAGCAGTGGGTGGGACAGTAATGAAAAACTGTTTTTT. Its protein is CASSGWDSNEKLFF.

The rearrangement uses TRBV5-1 and TRBJ1-1; TRBD1 is a possible D gene (5 bases). There are 15 residues in the CDR3. V was shortened by 0 bases and J by 5 bases, with 14 bases between the two germline ends. Germline CDR1 SGHRS, CDR2 YFSETQ. The CDR3 sequence: CASSLDAGSGTEAFF. CDR3 in DNA: TGCGCCAGCAGCTTGGACGCAGGGTCGGGGACTGAAGCTTTCTTT.

This rearrangement joins TRBV2 to TRBJ2-5, with D perhaps TRBD1 (5 bases). CDR3 length equals 12 residues. The V gene lost 8 bases and the J gene lost 0 bases, with 7 bases spanning the gap. Germline-derived CDR1 and CDR2 are SNHLY and FYNNEI. The CDR3 region is CASSTDQETQYF. In nucleotides, the CDR3 is TGTGCCAGCTCGACAGACCAAGAGACCCAGTACTTC.

The chain employs TRBV29-1 and TRBJ2-6; 11 bases line up with TRBD1. The ends lost 4 bases at V and 0 bases at J; junction bases unmatched: 5. The CDR3 has 17 residues. The germline V gene encodes CDR1 SQVTM and CDR2 ANQGSEA. For the CDR3, the DNA is TGCAGCGTTGGAGGGGACAGGGGGAACTCTGGGGCCAACGTCCTGACTTTC. It encodes CSVGGDRGNSGANVLTF.

J is TRBJ2-7 and V is TRBV20-1; 7 bases line up with TRBD2. Trimming cost V 7 bases and J 7 bases; bases outside gene matches: 4. Germline CDR1 is DFQATT and CDR2 is SNEGSKA (reference sequence). The CDR3 consists of 10 residues. The CDR3 DNA is TGCAGTGGACTAGCTGTTGAGCAGTACTTC. This sequence encodes CSGLAVEQYF.

The V call is TRBV7-2, the J call TRBJ2-4; TRBD1 or TRBD2 may be the D gene (5 bases each). This CDR3 is built from 14 residues. CDR1 is SGHTA, CDR2 FQGNSA, per germline. Trimming shortened V by 1 base and J by 7 bases, and 11 bases separated the two germline ends. CDR3 sequence: CASSLGGSGNIQYF. The CDR3 coding sequence is TGTGCCAGCAGCTTAGGGGGGTCAGGCAACATTCAGTACTTC.

Ten or more counts support this clone. The genes are TRBV13 and TRBJ1-2; D is undetermined. Germline V gene sequence: CDR1 PRHDT, CDR2 FYEKMQ (reference sequence). CDR3 length equals 14 residues. V lost 6 bases, J lost 4 bases, and 15 bases lay in between. CDR3 sequence (DNA): TGTGCCAGCAGGCCTTTCGGGCCCGCCTATGGCTACACCTTC. Protein sequence: CASRPFGPAYGYTF.

This clone showed up just once. The chain is built from TRBV18 and TRBJ2-7, with 7 bases that match TRBD1. The CDR3 length is 14 residues. Per germline, CDR1 KGHSH and CDR2 LQKENI. V gave up 5 bases and J gave up 3 bases; unmatched junction bases: 7. The CDR3 nucleotides are TGTGCCAGCTCAGGGGAGCACAGGGGCTACGAGCAGTACTTC. Residues: CASSGEHRGYEQYF.

The gene calls are TRBV11-2 and TRBJ2-2, with TRBD2 matching 16 bases. This CDR3 spans 17 amino acids. Germline loops: CDR1 SGHAT, CDR2 FQNNGV. V shed 5 bases and J 6 bases; nucleotides not matched to a gene: 6. CDR3 residues: CASSMGLAGGKSGELFF. CDR3 nucleotide sequence: TGTGCCAGCAGCATGGGACTAGCGGGAGGGAAGTCCGGGGAGCTGTTTTTT. Full variable domain (rest looked up from reference TRBV11-2 and TRBJ2-2): EAGVAQSPRYKIIEKRQSVAFWCNPISGHATLYWYQQILGQGPKLLIQFQNNGVVDDSQLPKDRFSAERLKGVDSTLKIQPAKLEDSAVYLCASSMGLAGGKSGELFFGEGSRLTVL.

The rearrangement uses TRBV28 and TRBJ1-3; D is ambiguous. Germline CDR1 is MDHEN and CDR2 is SYDVKM. The CDR3 covers 15 residues. V was clipped by 3 bases and J by 0 bases, with 9 bases between them. CDR3 residues: CASSLGPLSGNTIYF. CDR3 coding DNA: TGTGCCAGCAGTTTGGGCCCACTCTCTGGAAACACCATATATTTT.

About this clone: Other DNA sequences within the sample encode an identical CDR3. The chain joins TRBV5-1 to TRBJ2-1, with 10 nucleotides matching TRBD2. Losses at the gene ends were 0 bases for V and 6 bases for J; bases not matched to a gene: 3. Germline CDR1 is SGHRS and CDR2 is YFSETQ. CDR3 length: 15 residues. This CDR3 reads CASSLVASGSNEQFF. The CDR3 DNA follows: TGCGCCAGCAGCTTGGTGGCTAGCGGGAGCAATGAGCAGTTCTTC.